This T cell receptor beta chain was sequenced during a study of OX40 agonist ivuxolimab in advanced cancers. Libraries were prepared by immunoSEQ multiplex PCR; TCRdb keeps only in-frame clonotypes and omits some of them. The data show 17,000 or so clones, 85% to 90% seen once. Sampling times: baseline, cycle 4 day 1, cycle 7 day 1. The length of the CDR3 is 16 residues. CDR1 is LNHDA, CDR2 SQIVND, per germline (reference sequence). V lost 5 bases, J lost 3 bases, and 19 bases lay in between. The V call is TRBV19, the J call TRBJ1-1; TRBD1 might be the D (5 bases). The specimen comprised CD4+ or CD8+ T cells sorted from blood, sampled in a trial of the OX40 agonist ivuxolimab. The receptor comes from an adult with an advanced solid tumor such as melanoma, head and neck, liver or kidney cancer. The CDR3 is CASSYGSQGSYTEAFF. The CDR3 coding sequence is TGTGCCAGTAGTTATGGTTCGCAGGGCAGTTACACTGAAGCTTTCTTT.